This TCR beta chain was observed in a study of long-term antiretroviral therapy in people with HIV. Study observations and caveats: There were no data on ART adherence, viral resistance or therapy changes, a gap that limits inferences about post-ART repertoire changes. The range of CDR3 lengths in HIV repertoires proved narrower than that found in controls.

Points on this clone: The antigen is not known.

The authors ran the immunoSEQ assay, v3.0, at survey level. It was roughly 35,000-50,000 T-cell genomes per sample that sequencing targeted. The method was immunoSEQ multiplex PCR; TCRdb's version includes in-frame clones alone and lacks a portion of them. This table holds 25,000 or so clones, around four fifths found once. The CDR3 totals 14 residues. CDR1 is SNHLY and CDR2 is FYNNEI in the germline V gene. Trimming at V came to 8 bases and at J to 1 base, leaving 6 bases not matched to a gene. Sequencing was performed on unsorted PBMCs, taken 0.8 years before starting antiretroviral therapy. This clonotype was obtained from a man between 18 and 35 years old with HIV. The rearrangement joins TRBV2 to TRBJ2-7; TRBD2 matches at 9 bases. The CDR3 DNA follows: TGTGCCAGCCTGAGCGCGGGAGGGTCCTACGAGCAGTACTTC. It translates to CASLSAGGSYEQYF.